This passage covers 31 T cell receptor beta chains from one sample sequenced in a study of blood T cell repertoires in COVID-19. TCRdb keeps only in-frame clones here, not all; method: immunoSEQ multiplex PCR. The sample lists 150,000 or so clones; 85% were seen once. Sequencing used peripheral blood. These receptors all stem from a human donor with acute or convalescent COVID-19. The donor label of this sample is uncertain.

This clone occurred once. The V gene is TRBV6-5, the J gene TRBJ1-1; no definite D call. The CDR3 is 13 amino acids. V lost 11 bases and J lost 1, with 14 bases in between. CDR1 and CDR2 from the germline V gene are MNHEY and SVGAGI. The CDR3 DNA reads TGTGCCGCGGCGAGGTCCCCGAACACTGAAGCTTTCTTT. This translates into CAAARSPNTEAFF.

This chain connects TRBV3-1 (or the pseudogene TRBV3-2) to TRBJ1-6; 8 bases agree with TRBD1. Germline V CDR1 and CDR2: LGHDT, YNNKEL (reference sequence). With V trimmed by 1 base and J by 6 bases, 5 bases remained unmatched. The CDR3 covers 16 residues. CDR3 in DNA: TGTGCCAGCAGCCAAGGGGACAGGAGATTTAATTCACCCCTCCACTTT. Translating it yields CASSQGDRRFNSPLHF.

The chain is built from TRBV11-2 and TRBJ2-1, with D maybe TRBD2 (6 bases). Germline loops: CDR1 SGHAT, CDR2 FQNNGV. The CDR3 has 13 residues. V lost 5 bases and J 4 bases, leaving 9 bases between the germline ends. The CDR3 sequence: CASSRREYNEQFF. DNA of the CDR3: TGTGCCAGCAGCCGGAGGGAGTACAATGAGCAGTTCTTC.

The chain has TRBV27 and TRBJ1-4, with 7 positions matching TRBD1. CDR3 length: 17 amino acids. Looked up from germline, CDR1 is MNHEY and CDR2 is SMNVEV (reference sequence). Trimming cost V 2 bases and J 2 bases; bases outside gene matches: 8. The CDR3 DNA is TGTGCCAGCAGTTTAAAGAAGGGGGCTTGGACTAATGAAAAACTGTTTTTT. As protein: CASSLKKGAWTNEKLFF.

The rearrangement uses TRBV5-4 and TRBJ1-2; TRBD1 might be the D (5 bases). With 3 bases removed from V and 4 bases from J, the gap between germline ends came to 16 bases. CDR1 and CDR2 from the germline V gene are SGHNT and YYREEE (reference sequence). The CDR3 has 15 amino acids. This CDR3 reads CASSYTNRGSYGYTF. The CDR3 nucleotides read TGTGCCAGCAGCTATACTAATCGGGGGTCCTATGGCTACACCTTC.

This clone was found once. CDR3 loop: CASSQGARGNQPQHF. The CDR3 coding sequence is TGTGCCAGCAGCCAGGGGGCGAGAGGCAATCAGCCCCAGCATTTT. The chain recombines TRBV5-8 with TRBJ1-5, with 8 bases matching TRBD1. This CDR3 is built from 15 residues. With V trimmed by 4 bases and J by 2 bases, 5 bases remained unmatched. Germline lookup yields CDR1 SGHTS and CDR2 YDEGEE.

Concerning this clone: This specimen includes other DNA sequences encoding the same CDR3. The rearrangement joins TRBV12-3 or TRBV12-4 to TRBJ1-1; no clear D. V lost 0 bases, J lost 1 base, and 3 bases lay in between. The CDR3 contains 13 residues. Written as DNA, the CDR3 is TGTGCCAGCAGTTTAGCCGGGAACACTGAAGCTTTCTTT. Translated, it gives CASSLAGNTEAFF.

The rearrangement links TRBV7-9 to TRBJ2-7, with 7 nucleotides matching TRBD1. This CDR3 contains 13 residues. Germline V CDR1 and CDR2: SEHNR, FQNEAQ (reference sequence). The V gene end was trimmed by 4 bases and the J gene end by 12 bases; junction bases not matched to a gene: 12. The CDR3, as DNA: TGTGCCAGCAGCTCCAACGACGGGACAGCGCCGTACTTC. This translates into CASSSNDGTAPYF.

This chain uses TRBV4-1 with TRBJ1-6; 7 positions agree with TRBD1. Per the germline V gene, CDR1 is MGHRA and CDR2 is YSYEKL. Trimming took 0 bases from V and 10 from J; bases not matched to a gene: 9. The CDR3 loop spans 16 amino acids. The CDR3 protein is CASSQEERGLGSPLHF. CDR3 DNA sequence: TGCGCCAGCAGCCAAGAGGAGAGGGGGCTCGGCTCACCCCTCCACTTT.

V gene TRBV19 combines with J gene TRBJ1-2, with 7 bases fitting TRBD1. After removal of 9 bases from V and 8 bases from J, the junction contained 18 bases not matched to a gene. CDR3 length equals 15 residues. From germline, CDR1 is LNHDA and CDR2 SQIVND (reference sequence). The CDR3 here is CASTYQSTGTDGYTF. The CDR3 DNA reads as TGTGCCAGCACCTACCAATCGACAGGGACGGACGGCTACACCTTC.

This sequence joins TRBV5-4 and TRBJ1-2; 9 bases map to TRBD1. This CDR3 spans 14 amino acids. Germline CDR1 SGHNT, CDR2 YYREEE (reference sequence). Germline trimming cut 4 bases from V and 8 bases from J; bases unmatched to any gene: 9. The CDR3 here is CASSDTGGARGYTF. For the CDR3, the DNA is TGTGCCAGCAGCGACACAGGGGGCGCGAGGGGCTACACCTTC.

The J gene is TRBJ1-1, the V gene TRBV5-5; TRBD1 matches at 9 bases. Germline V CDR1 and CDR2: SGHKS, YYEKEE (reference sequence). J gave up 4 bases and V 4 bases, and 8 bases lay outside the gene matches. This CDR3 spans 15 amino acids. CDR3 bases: TGTGCCAGCAGCACAAACAGGGGGCGGGTCACTGAAGCTTTCTTT. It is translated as CASSTNRGRVTEAFF.

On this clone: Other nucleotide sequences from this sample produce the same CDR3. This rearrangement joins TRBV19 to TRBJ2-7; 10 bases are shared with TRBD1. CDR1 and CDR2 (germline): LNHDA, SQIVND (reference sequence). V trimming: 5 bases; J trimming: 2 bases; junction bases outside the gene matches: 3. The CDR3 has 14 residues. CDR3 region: CASSRTGGAYEQYF. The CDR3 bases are TGTGCCAGTAGTCGGACAGGGGGGGCCTACGAGCAGTACTTC.

CDR3 loop: CASVSQPQHF. CDR3 in DNA: TGCGCCAGCGTGAGTCAGCCCCAGCATTTT. The chain links TRBV23-1 to TRBJ1-5; D ambiguous. TRBV23-1 is placed among ORFs of uncertain function. V lost 8 bases to trimming and J lost 6 bases, with 5 bases between them. This CDR3 is 10 amino acids long.

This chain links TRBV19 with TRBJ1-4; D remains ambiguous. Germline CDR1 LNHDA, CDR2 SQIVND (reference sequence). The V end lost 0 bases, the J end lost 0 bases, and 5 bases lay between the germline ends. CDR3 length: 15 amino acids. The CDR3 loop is CASSIDRATNEKLFF. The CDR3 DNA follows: TGTGCCAGTAGTATAGACCGTGCAACTAATGAAAAACTGTTTTTT.

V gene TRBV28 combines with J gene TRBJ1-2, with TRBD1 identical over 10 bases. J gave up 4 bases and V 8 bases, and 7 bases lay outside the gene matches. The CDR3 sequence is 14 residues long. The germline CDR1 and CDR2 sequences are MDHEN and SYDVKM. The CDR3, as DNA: TGTGCCAGCGTCCGGGACAGGGGTGCCTATGGCTACACCTTC. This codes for CASVRDRGAYGYTF.

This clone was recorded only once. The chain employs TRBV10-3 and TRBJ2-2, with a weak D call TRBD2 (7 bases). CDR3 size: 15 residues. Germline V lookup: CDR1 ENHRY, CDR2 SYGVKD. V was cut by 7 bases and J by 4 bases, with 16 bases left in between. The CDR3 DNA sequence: TGTGCCATCACGAGGGGGGGAGACGGCACCGGGGAGCTGTTTTTT. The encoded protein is CAITRGGDGTGELFF.

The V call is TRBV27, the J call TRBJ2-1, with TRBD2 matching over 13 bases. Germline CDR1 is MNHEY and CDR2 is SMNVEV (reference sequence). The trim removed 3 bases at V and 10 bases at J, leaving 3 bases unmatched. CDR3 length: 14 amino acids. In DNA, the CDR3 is TGTGCCAGCAGTTTGACTAGCGGGGGGTCGGAGCAGTTCTTC. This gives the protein CASSLTSGGSEQFF.

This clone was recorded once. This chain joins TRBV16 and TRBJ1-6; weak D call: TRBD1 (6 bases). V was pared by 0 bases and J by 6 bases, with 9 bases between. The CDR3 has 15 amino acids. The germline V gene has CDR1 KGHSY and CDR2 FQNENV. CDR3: CASSQSKDSNSPLHF. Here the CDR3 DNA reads TGTGCCAGCAGCCAATCGAAGGACAGTAATTCACCCCTCCACTTT.

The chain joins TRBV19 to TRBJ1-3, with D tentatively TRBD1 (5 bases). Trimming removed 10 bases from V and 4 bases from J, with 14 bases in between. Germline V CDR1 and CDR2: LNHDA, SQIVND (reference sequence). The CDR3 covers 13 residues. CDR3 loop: CATARGIGNTIYF. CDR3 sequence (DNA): TGTGCCACCGCGCGGGGGATCGGAAACACCATATATTTT.

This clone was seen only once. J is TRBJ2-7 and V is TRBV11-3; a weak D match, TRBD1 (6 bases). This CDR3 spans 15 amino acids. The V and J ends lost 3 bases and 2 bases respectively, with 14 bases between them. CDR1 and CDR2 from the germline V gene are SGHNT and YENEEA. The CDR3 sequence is CASSFPGDATYEQYF. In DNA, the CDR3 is TGTGCCAGCAGCTTCCCAGGGGATGCGACCTACGAGCAGTACTTC.

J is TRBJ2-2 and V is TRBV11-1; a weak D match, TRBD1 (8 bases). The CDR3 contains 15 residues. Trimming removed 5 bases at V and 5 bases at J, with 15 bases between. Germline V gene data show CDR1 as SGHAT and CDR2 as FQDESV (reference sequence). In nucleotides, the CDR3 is TGTGCCAGCAGCCTTGACAGGGGAGGGACCGGGGAGCTGTTTTTT. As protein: CASSLDRGGTGELFF. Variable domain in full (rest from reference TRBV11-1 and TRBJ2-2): EAEVAQSPRYKITEKSQAVAFWCDPISGHATLYWYRQILGQGPELLVQFQDESVVDDSQLPKDRFSAERLKGVDSTLKIQPAELGDSAMYLCASSLDRGGTGELFFGEGSRLTVL.

CDR3 sequence reads: CASNTYYGYTF. DNA of the CDR3: TGTGCCAGCAACACATACTATGGCTACACCTTC. The chain employs TRBV25-1 and TRBJ1-2; D remains ambiguous. The germline V gene has CDR1 MGHDK and CDR2 SYGVNS. Trimming shortened V by 7 bases and J by 3 bases, and 6 bases separated the two germline ends. This CDR3 comprises 11 residues.

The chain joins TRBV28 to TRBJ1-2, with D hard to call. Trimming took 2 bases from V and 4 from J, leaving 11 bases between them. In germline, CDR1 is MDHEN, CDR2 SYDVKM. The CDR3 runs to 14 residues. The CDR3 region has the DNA TGTGCCAGCAGTTTAGTGAGAGGCGGCTATGGCTACACCTTC. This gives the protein CASSLVRGGYGYTF.

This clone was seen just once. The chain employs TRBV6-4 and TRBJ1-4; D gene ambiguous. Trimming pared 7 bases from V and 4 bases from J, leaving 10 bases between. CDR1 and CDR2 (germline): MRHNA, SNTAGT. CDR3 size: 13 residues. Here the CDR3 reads CASKGSGNEKLFF. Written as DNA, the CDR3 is TGTGCCAGCAAGGGCAGCGGTAATGAAAAACTGTTTTTT.

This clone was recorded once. The CDR3 loop reads CASSSGQGNPQYF. Written as DNA, the CDR3 is TGTGCCAGCAGCTCAGGACAAGGCAATCCCCAGTACTTC. J is TRBJ2-7 and V is TRBV9; tentative D call: TRBD1 (5 bases). Trimming took 4 bases from V and 10 from J, leaving 18 bases between them. In germline, CDR1 is SGDLS, CDR2 YYNGEE. The CDR3 spans 13 residues.

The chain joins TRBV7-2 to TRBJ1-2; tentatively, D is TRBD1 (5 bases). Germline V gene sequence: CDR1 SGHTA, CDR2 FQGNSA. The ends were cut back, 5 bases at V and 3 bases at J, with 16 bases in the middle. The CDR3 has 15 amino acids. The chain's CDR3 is CASSARGNTDYGYTF. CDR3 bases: TGTGCCAGCAGCGCACGGGGGAACACTGACTATGGCTACACCTTC. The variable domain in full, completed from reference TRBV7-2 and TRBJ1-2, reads GAGVSQSPSNKVTEKGKDVELRCDPISGHTALYWYRQSLGQGLEFLIYFQGNSAPDKSGLPSDRFSAERTGGSVSTLTIQRTQQEDSAVYLCASSARGNTDYGYTFGSGTRLTVV.

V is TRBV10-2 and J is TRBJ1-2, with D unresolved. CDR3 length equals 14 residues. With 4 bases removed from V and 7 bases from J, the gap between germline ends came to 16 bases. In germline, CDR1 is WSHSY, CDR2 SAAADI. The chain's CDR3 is CASSALKGEGGYTF. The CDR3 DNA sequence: TGCGCCAGCAGTGCCCTCAAGGGCGAGGGTGGCTACACCTTC.

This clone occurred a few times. CDR3 in DNA: TGTGCCAGCAGACGTGACAGGGCGGGGGGCTACACCTTC. Translating gives CASRRDRAGGYTF. The V gene is TRBV12-3 or TRBV12-4, the J gene TRBJ1-2, with TRBD1 matching over 7 bases. This CDR3 comprises 13 residues. V lost 6 bases, J lost 8 bases, and 9 bases stayed unmatched.

CDR3 amino acids: CATSDPTGSGETQYF. CDR3 bases: TGTGCCACCAGTGATCCTACAGGGTCCGGGGAGACCCAGTACTTC. J is TRBJ2-5 and V is TRBV24-1; TRBD1 is a possible D gene (6 bases). In germline, CDR1 is KGHDR, CDR2 SFDVKD. The V and J ends lost 3 bases and 5 bases respectively, with 15 bases between them. This CDR3 contains 15 residues.

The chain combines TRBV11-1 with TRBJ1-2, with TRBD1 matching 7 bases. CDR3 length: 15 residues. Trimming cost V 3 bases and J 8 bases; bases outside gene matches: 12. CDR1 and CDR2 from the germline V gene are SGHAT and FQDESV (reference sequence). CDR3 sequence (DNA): TGTGCCAGCAGCTTGTCCGGGACAGCCCCGGAGGGCTACACCTTC. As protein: CASSLSGTAPEGYTF.